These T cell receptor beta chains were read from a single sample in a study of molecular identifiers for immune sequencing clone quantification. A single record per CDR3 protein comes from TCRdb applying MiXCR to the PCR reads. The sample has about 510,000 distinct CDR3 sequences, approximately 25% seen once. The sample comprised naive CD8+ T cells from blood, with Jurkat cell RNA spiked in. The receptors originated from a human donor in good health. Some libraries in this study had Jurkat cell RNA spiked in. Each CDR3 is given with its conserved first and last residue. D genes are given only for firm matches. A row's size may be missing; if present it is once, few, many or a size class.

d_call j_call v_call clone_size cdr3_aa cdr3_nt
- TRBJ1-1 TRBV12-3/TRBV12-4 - CASSFTVAFF TGTGCCAGCAGTTTCACTGTAGCTTTCTTT
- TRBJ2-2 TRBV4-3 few CASSQDVLGELFF TGCGCCAGCAGCCAAGATGTCTTGGGGGAGCTGTTTTTT
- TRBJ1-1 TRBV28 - CASSVATVHEAFF TGTGCCAGCAGTGTTGCGACAGTACATGAAGCTTTCTTT
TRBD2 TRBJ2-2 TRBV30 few CAWSWASGRIWTGELFF TGTGCCTGGAGTTGGGCTAGCGGGCGAATTTGGACCGGGGAGCTGTTTTTT
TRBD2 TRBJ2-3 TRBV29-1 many CSVAGTSGFTDTQYF TGCAGCGTTGCAGGGACTAGCGGATTCACAGATACGCAGTATTTT
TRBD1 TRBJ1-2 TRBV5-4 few CASSLGTGYLGYTF TGTGCCAGCAGCTTGGGGACAGGGTATCTTGGCTACACCTTC
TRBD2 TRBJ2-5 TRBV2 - CASSGLASQETQYF TGTGCCAGCAGTGGACTAGCTAGCCAAGAGACCCAGTACTTC
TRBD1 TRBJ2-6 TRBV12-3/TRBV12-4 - CASSNTGTEVSGANVLTF TGTGCCAGCAGCAACACCGGGACAGAAGTATCTGGGGCCAACGTCCTGACTTTC
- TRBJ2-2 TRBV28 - CAGSALGLEDTGELFF TGTGCCGGCAGTGCCTTAGGGCTTGAAGACACCGGGGAGCTGTTTTTT
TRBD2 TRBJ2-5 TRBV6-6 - CASNTLGGSGTETQYF TGTGCCAGCAACACGCTGGGGGGTAGCGGGACAGAGACCCAGTACTTC
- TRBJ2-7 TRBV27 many CASSLFSGHEQYF TGTGCTAGCAGCTTATTTTCCGGGCACGAGCAGTACTTC
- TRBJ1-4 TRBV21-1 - CASSTVTPFTTNEKLFF TGTGCCAGCAGCACTGTTACTCCGTTTACAACTAATGAAAAACTGTTTTTT
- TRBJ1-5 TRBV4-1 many CASSTDMNQPQHF TGCGCCAGCAGCACGGACATGAATCAGCCCCAGCATTTT
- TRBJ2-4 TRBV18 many CASSPPPPTDIQYF TGTGCCAGCTCACCACCCCCCCCAACTGACATTCAGTACTTC
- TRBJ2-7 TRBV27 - CASSLKGIPYEQYF TGTGCCAGCAGTTTAAAAGGAATACCCTACGAGCAGTACTTC
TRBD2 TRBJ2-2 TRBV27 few CASSFGLAGAGELFF TGTGCCAGCAGTTTCGGACTAGCGGGAGCCGGGGAGCTGTTTTTT
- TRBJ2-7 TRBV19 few CASSSYGAYEQYF TGTGCCAGTAGTTCCTATGGGGCCTACGAGCAGTACTTC
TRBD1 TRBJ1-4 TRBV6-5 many CASSYSTGAAEKLFF TGTGCCAGCAGTTACTCGACAGGGGCGGCTGAAAAACTGTTTTTT
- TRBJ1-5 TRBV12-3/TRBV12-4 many CASSLEQGHQPQHF TGTGCCAGCAGTTTAGAACAGGGCCATCAGCCCCAGCATTTT
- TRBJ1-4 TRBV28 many CASSLGRGEQEKLFF TGTGCCAGCAGTTTAGGTCGCGGTGAACAAGAAAAACTGTTTTTT
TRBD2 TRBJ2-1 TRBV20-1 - CSARDLAGYNEQFF TGCAGTGCTAGAGACCTAGCGGGGTACAATGAGCAGTTCTTC
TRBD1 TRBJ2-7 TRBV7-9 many CASSSGQAVAYEQYF TGTGCCAGCAGCTCCGGACAGGCAGTTGCTTACGAGCAGTACTTC
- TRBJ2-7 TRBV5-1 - CARSQDSSSYEQYF TGCGCCAGGTCACAGGATTCGAGCTCCTACGAGCAGTACTTC
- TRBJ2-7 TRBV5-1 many CASSLAPAVSSYEQYF TGCGCCAGCAGCTTGGCCCCAGCGGTGAGCTCCTACGAGCAGTACTTC
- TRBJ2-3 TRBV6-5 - CASSYSNYIDTQYF TGTGCCAGCAGTTACTCGAATTATATAGATACGCAGTATTTT
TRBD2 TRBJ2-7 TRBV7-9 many CASSGRGYEQYF TGTGCCAGTAGCGGGAGGGGATACGAGCAGTACTTC
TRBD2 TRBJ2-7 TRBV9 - CASSPTPTSLYEQYF TGTGCCAGCAGCCCAACACCGACTAGCCTGTACGAGCAGTACTTC
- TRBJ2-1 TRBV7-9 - CASRADSGFWEEQFF TGTGCCAGCAGGGCAGACAGCGGGTTCTGGGAAGAGCAGTTCTTC
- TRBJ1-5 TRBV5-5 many CASSLEGTNQPQHF TGTGCCAGCAGCTTGGAGGGTACTAATCAGCCCCAGCATTTT
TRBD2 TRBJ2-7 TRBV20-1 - CSATLSGDQQYEQYF TGCAGTGCTACCTTAAGCGGGGATCAACAGTACGAGCAGTACTTC
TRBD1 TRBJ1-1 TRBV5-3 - CASGDSRGRGDEAFF TGTGCCAGCGGGGACTCCAGGGGGCGAGGCGATGAAGCTTTCTTT
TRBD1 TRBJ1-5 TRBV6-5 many CASRPGQGVNQPQHF TGTGCCAGCAGGCCGGGACAGGGGGTTAATCAGCCCCAGCATTTT
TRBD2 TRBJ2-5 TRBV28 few CASSVGLALETQYF TGTGCCAGCAGTGTGGGACTAGCGTTAGAGACCCAGTACTTC
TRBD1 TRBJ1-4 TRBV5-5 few CASSFGTGSGKLFF TGTGCCAGCAGCTTCGGGACAGGGTCCGGAAAACTGTTTTTT
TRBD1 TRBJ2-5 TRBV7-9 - CASSLDRYLETQYF TGTGCCAGCAGCCTGGACAGGTACCTAGAGACCCAGTACTTC
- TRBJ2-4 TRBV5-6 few CASSPGPSDPKNIQYF TGTGCCAGCAGCCCAGGGCCAAGTGATCCCAAAAACATTCAGTACTTC
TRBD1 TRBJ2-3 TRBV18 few CASSRTGAHTDTQYF TGTGCCAGCTCACGAACAGGGGCCCACACAGATACGCAGTATTTT
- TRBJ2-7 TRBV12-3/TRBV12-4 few CASTDDPSYEQYF TGTGCCAGCACTGACGACCCCTCCTACGAGCAGTACTTC
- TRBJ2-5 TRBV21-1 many CANLLGGETQYF TGTGCCAACCTCTTGGGGGGAGAGACCCAGTACTTC
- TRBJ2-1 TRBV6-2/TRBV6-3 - CATGGDGAYNEQFF TGTGCCACTGGAGGGGACGGGGCCTACAATGAGCAGTTCTTC
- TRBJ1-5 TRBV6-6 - CASRAITNPPPHF TGTGCCAGCAGAGCGATAACTAATCCGCCCCCGCATTTT
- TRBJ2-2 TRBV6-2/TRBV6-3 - CAGSLYEVRPTGELFF TGTGCCGGCAGTTTATACGAGGTCCGGCCCACCGGGGAGCTGTTTTTT
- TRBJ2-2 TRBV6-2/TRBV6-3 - CASSYSPRQVLNTGELFF TGTGCCAGCAGTTATTCTCCGCGACAGGTCCTGAACACCGGGGAGCTGTTTTTT
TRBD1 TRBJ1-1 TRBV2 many CASKGQGDTEAFF TGTGCCAGCAAGGGACAGGGGGACACTGAAGCTTTCTTT
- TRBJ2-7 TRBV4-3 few CASSQASGSPYEQYF TGCGCCAGCAGCCAAGCTTCAGGATCCCCCTACGAGCAGTACTTC
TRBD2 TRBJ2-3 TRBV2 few CASSEAGGGDPTDTQYF TGTGCCAGCAGTGAAGCGGGCGGGGGGGACCCCACAGATACGCAGTATTTT
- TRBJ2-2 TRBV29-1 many CSVEGPGRVWGRELFF TGCAGCGTTGAAGGCCCTGGAAGGGTATGGGGCCGGGAGCTGTTTTTT
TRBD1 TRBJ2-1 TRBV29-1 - CSVENTQGVNNEQFF TGCAGCGTTGAGAATACACAGGGGGTCAACAATGAGCAGTTCTTC
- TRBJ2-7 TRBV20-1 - CSAREGFPSEQYF TGCAGTGCTAGGGAGGGGTTCCCATCCGAGCAGTACTTC
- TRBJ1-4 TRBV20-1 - CSAGEDEKLFF TGCAGTGCTGGCGAGGATGAAAAACTGTTTTTT
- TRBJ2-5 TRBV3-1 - CASSLVRESQETQYF TGTGCCAGCAGCCTAGTAAGGGAGTCACAAGAGACCCAGTACTTC
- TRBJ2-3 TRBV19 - CASSIATACTDTQYF TGTGCCAGTAGTATAGCGACTGCCTGCACAGATACGCAGTATTTT
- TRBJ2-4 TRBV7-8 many CASSLGDRKNIQYF TGTGCCAGCAGCTTAGGGGACCGCAAAAACATTCAGTACTTC
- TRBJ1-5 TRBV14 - CASSQGSGQPQRF TGTGCCAGCAGCCAAGGGTCCGGACAGCCCCAGCGTTTT
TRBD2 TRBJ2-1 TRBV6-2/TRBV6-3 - CASRHGPRSGGAWFDEQFF TGTGCCAGCCGCCATGGGCCCCGTAGCGGGGGGGCCTGGTTCGATGAGCAGTTCTTC
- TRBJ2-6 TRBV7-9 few CASSATGSSGANVLTF TGTGCCAGCAGCGCCACAGGGAGCTCTGGGGCCAACGTCCTGACTTTC
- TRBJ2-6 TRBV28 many CASSLLALAGASGANVLTF TGTGCCAGCAGTTTACTAGCCTTGGCAGGGGCCTCTGGGGCCAACGTCCTGACTTTC